The sequence of this T cell receptor beta chain was determined in a study of vaccination and CD4 T cells after COVID-19. As regards this clonotype: Its specificity is unknown.

The CDR3 runs 14 residues. The ends were cut back, 5 bases at V and 8 bases at J, with 18 bases in the middle. In germline, CDR1 is SEHNR, CDR2 FQNEAQ (reference sequence). Sequenced with the Oncomine TCR Beta short-read assay was DNA taken from cultured CD4+ T cells. TCRdb passed the PCR reads through MiXCR, listing each CDR3 protein once. The sample holds some 15,000 distinct CDR3 sequences, around 49% seen once. Treatment noted: approximately 9-day PBMC culture with coronavirus spike peptide pools or control peptides (ViraFEST assay). Antigen-specific T cell expansion with peptide pools preceded TCR sequencing in the ViraFEST approach.

This rearrangement joins TRBV7-9 to TRBJ1-2, with D possibly being TRBD1 (5 bases). The specimen sequenced was CD4+ T cells from blood, cultured in vitro. The source of this sequence is a human donor who had recovered from COVID-19. In DNA form, the CDR3 reads TGTGCCAGCAGCCAGAGAGACAGAGAGTGGGGCTACACCTTC. Translated, it gives CASSQRDREWGYTF.